The rows below give T cell receptor beta chains drawn from one sample of a study of blood T cell repertoires in COVID-19. Assay: immunoSEQ multiplex PCR; the TCRdb copy retains only in-frame clones and omits some. This sample yields about 140,000 clones, of which about four fifths are seen a single time; around 4% belongs to the top ten. Specimen: peripheral blood. These receptors were obtained from a woman aged 60-75 years with acute or convalescent COVID-19. The CDR3 runs from the conserved cysteine through the conserved F or W.

TRBJ1-1,TRBV6-5,CASSPPFISTTEAFF
TRBJ2-7,TRBV7-9,CASSSRGALRNEQYF
TRBJ1-3,TRBV28,CASCYTSGNTIYF
TRBJ1-2,TRBV28,CASSLTGHGYTF
TRBJ2-1,TRBV7-9,CASSLQLGTGGSGEQFF
TRBJ2-5,TRBV28,CASSAPGAQETQYF
TRBJ2-1,TRBV27,CASSFIQGRYNEQFF
TRBJ2-7,TRBV28,CASSLPGLAGEQYF
TRBJ2-7,TRBV4-3,CASSPGLATYEQYF
TRBJ1-2,TRBV3-1/TRBV3-2,CASSQAGHYGYTF
TRBJ1-2,TRBV6-5,CASTPGQIVNYGYTF